The source of this T cell receptor beta chain is a study of regulatory T cells in long-lasting Graves disease. Across the study: Freshly diagnosed Graves' patients had used antithyroid drugs for under 3 months.

The time point denotes: newly diagnosed GD, antithyroid drugs for less than 3 months. PBMC-extracted RNA yielded the TCR library. After removal of 0 bases from V and 0 bases from J, the junction contained 5 bases not matched to a gene. Germline V gene data show CDR1 as DFQATT and CDR2 as SNEGSKA (reference sequence). This CDR3 comprises 15 residues. Both iRepertoire HTBI primers and Arm-PCR of CDR3 regions were used to build the TCR beta libraries. TCRdb re-derived calls from the multiplex PCR reads in MiXCR, one entry per CDR3 protein. The table has hundreds of thousands of distinct CDR3 sequences, 16% seen once; the top ten hold under 20%. This clonotype was detected many times. This sample was also put to use in a study of T cells in Graves' hyperthyroidism and ophthalmopathy.

The clonotype comes from a woman aged 25 to 39 with Graves disease. This rearrangement joins TRBV20-1 to TRBJ2-7; 7 bases are a match to TRBD1. The sequenced sample was peripheral blood mononuclear cells (PBMCs), obtained at new diagnosis, from a patient treated with antithyroid drugs. CDR3 residues: CSARDGQVSSYEQYF. In DNA form, the CDR3 reads TGCAGTGCTAGAGATGGACAGGTGAGCTCCTACGAGCAGTACTTC.